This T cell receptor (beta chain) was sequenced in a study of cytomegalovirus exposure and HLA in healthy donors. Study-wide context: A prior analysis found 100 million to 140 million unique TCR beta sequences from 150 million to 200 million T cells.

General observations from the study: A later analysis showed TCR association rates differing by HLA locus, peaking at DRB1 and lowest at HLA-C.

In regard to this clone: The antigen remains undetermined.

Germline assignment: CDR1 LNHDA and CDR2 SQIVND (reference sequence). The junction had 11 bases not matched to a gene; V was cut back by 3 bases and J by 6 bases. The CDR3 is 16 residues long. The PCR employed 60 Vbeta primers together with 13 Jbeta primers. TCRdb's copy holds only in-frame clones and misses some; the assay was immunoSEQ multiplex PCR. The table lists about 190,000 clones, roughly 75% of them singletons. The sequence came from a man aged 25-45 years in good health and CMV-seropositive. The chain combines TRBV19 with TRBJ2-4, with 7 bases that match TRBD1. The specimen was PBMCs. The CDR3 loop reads CASSIYGDSERNIQYF. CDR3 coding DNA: TGTGCCAGTAGTATTTATGGGGACAGCGAACGAAACATTCAGTACTTC.